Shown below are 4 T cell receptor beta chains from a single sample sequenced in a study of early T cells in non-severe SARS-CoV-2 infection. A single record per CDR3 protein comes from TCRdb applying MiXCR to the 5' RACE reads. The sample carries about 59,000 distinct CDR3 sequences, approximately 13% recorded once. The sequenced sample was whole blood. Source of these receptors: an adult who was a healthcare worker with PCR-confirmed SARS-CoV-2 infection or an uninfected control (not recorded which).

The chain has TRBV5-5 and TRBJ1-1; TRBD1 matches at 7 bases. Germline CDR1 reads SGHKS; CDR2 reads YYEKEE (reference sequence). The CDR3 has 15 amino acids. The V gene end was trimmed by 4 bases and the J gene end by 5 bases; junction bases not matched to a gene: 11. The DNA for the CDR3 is TGTGCCAGCAGCGTAAGGTCGACAGGGTATACTGAAGCTTTCTTT. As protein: CASSVRSTGYTEAFF. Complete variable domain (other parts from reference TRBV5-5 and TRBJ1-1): DAGVTQSPTHLIKTRGQQVTLRCSPISGHKSVSWYQQVLGQGPQFIFQYYEKEERGRGNFPDRFSARQFPNYSSELNVNALLLGDSALYLCASSVRSTGYTEAFFGQGTRLTVV.

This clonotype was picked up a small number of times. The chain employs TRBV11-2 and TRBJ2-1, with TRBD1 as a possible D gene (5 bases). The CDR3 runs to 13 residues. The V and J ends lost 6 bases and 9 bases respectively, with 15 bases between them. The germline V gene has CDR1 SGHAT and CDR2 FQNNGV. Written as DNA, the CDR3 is TGTGCCAGCAGAGGCACTTTAAGGGGTGAGCAGTTCTTC. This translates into CASRGTLRGEQFF. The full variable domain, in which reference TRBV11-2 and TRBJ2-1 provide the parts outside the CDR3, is EAGVAQSPRYKIIEKRQSVAFWCNPISGHATLYWYQQILGQGPKLLIQFQNNGVVDDSQLPKDRFSAERLKGVDSTLKIQPAKLEDSAVYLCASRGTLRGEQFFGPGTRLTVL.

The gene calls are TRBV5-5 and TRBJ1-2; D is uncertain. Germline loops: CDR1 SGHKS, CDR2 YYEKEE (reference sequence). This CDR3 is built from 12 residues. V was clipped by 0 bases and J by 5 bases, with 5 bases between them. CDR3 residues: CASSLDGYGYTF. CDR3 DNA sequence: TGTGCCAGCAGCTTGGACGGGTATGGCTACACCTTC. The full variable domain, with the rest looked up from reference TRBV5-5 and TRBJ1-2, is DAGVTQSPTHLIKTRGQQVTLRCSPISGHKSVSWYQQVLGQGPQFIFQYYEKEERGRGNFPDRFSARQFPNYSSELNVNALLLGDSALYLCASSLDGYGYTFGSGTRLTVV.

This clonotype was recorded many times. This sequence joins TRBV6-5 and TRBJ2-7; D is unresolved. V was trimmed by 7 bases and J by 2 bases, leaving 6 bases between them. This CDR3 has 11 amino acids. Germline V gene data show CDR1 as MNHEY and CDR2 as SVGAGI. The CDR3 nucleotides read TGTGCCAGCACTGGAGCCTACGAGCAGTACTTC. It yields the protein CASTGAYEQYF.